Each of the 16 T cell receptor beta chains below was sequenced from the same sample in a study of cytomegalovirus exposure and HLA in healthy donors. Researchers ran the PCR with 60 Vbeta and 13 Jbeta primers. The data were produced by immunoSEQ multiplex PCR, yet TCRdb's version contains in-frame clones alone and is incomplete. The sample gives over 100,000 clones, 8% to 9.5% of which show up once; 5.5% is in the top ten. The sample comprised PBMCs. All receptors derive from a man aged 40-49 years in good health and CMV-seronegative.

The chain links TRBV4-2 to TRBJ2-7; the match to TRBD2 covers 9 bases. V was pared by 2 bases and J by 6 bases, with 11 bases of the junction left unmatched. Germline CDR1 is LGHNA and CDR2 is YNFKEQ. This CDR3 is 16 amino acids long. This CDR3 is CASSQNIAGVMGEQYF. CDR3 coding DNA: TGTGCCAGCAGCCAAAATATAGCGGGGGTGATGGGCGAGCAGTACTTC.

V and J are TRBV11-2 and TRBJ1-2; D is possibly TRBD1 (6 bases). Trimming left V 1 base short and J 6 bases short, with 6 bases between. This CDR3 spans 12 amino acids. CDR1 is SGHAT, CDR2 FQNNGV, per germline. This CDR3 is CASSLGGHGYTF. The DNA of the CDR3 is TGTGCCAGCAGCTTAGGGGGGCATGGCTACACCTTC.

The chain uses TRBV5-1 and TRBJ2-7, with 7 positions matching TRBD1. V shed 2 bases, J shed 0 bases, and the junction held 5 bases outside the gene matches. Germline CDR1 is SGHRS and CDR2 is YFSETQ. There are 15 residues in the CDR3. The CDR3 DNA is TGCGCCAGCAGCTTCCTCGGGACAGACTCCTACGAGCAGTACTTC. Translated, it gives CASSFLGTDSYEQYF.

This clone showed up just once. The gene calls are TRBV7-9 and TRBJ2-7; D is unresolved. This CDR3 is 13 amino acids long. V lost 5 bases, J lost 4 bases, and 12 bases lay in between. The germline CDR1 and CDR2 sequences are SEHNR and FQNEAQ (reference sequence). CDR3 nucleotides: TGTGCCAGCAGCCTGGTCGGAGTTTACGAGCAGTACTTC. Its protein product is CASSLVGVYEQYF. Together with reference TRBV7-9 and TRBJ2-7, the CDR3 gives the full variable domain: DTGVSQNPRHKITKRGQNVTFRCDPISEHNRLYWYRQTLGQGPEFLTYFQNEAQLEKSRLLSDRFSAERPKGSFSTLEIQRTEQGDSAMYLCASSLVGVYEQYFGPGTRLTVT.

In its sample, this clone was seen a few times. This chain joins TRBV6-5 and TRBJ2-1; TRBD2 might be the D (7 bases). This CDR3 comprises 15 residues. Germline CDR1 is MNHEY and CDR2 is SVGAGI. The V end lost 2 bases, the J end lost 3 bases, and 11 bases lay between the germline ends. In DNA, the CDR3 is TGTGCCAGCAGTTACGCGGGGGCGGGCTACAATGAGCAGTTCTTC. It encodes CASSYAGAGYNEQFF.

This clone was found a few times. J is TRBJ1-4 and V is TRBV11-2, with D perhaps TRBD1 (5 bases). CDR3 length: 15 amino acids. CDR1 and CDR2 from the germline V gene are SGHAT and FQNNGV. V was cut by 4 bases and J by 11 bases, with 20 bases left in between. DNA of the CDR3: TGTGCCAGCAGCTCCGACGGCCTCCTGGGGGGGAAACTGTTTTTT. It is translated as CASSSDGLLGGKLFF.

CDR3: CASSLARGQHIQETQYF. CDR3 bases: TGTGCCAGCAGCTTAGCGCGGGGACAGCACATTCAAGAGACCCAGTACTTC. The chain couples TRBV7-2 to TRBJ2-5, with D perhaps TRBD1 (7 bases). Trimming left V 0 bases short and J 2 bases short, with 16 bases between. From germline, CDR1 is SGHTA and CDR2 FQGNSA. The CDR3 totals 17 residues. The full variable domain, rest sourced from reference TRBV7-2 and TRBJ2-5, is GAGVSQSPSNKVTEKGKDVELRCDPISGHTALYWYRQSLGQGLEFLIYFQGNSAPDKSGLPSDRFSAERTGGSVSTLTIQRTQQEDSAVYLCASSLARGQHIQETQYFGPGTRLLVL.

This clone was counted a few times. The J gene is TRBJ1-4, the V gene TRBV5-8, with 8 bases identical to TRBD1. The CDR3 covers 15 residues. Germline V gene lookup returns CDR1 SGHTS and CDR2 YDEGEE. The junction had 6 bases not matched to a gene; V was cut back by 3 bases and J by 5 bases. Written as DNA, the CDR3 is TGTGCCAGCAGCTCGTCAGGGGGCTTGAATGAAAAACTGTTTTTT. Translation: CASSSSGGLNEKLFF.

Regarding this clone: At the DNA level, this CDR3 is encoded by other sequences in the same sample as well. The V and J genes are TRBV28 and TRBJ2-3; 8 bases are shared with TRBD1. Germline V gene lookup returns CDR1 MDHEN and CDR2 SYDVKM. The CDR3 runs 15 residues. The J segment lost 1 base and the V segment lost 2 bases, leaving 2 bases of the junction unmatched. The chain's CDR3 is CASSLQGAGTDTQYF. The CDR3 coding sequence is TGTGCCAGCAGTTTACAGGGGGCCGGCACAGATACGCAGTATTTT.

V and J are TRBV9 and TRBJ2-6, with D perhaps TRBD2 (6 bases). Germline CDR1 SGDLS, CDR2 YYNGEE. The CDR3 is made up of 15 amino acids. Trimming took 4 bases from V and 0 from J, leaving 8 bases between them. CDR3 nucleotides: TGTGCCAGCAGCCCCGGGAGCTCTGGGGCCAACGTCCTGACTTTC. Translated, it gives CASSPGSSGANVLTF.

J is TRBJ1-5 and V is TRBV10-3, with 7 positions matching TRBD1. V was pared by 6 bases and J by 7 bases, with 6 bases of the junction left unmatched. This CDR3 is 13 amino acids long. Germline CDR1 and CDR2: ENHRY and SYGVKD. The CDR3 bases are TGTGCCATCAGCCCCGAGGACAGGCAGCCCCAGCATTTT. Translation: CAISPEDRQPQHF.

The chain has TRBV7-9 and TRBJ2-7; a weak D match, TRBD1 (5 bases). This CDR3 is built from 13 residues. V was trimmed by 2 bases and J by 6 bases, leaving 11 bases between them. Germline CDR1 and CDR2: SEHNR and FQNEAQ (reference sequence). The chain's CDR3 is CASSLWTPLEQYF. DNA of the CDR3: TGTGCCAGCAGCTTATGGACACCCCTCGAGCAGTACTTC.

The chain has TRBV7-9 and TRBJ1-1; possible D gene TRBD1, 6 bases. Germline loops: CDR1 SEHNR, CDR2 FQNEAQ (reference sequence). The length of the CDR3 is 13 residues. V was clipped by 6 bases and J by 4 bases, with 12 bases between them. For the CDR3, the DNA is TGTGCCAGCAGTCTTCAGGGGTTCACTGAAGCTTTCTTT. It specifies CASSLQGFTEAFF.

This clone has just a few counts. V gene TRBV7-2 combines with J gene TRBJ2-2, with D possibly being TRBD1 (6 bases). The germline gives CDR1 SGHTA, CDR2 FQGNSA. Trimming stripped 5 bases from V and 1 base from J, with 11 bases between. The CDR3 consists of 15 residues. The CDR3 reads CASSDMTGNTGELFF. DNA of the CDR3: TGTGCCAGCAGCGACATGACAGGGAACACCGGGGAGCTGTTTTTT. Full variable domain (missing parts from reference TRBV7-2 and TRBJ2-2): GAGVSQSPSNKVTEKGKDVELRCDPISGHTALYWYRQSLGQGLEFLIYFQGNSAPDKSGLPSDRFSAERTGGSVSTLTIQRTQQEDSAVYLCASSDMTGNTGELFFGEGSRLTVL.

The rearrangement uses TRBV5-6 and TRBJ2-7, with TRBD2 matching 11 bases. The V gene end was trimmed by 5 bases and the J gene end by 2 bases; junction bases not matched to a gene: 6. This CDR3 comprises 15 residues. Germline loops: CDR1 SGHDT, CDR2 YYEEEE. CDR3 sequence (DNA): TGTGCCAGCAGTTCTAGCGGGGGGAATGCCTACGAGCAGTACTTC. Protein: CASSSSGGNAYEQYF.

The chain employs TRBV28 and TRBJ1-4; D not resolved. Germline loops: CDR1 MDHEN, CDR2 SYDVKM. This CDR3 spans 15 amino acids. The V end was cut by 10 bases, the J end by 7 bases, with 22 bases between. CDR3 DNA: TGTGCCATTTGCCCTCGGGGTGCTAAATCTGAAAAACTGTTTTTT. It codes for CAICPRGAKSEKLFF.